This T cell receptor (beta chain) was documented in a study of blood T cell repertoires in COVID-19 (dated by TCRdb to the early 2020s). Concerning the study at large: The collaborator samples originated in the United States, Italy and Spain and spanned the acute and convalescent phases of COVID-19. The material from the prospective study consisted of cDNA or gDNA derived from T cells, B-cell-depleted T cells, or PBMCs. Subjects who had been exposed to COVID-19, were actively infected with it, or had recovered from it provided the deeply sampled blood TCRbeta repertoires that made up the dataset. The repertoires were released in a freely available public database meant as a resource for research on the immune response to SARS-CoV-2. The samples were drawn from two sources: the first 160 participants of the ongoing ImmuneRACE study, and 1,200 or so subjects contributed by 6 global collaborators. Sample metadata almost always included a de-identified subject ID, COVID-19 status, age in years and sex. Where HLA class I and class II types were available, the types were taken from metadata supplied by the sample provider, not from assay-based typing.

Its CDR3 holds 16 amino acids, cysteine through phenylalanine. Only the CDR3 region is kept as DNA, spanning 48 bases read in frame from base 1. Unmatched junction bases come to 10, with V trimmed by 2 bases and J by 3 bases. The germline V gene (reference sequence) yields SGHKS for CDR1 and YYEKEE for CDR2. The paper's findings and limits, for the study overall: The amount of clinical and demographic metadata varied by source and participant and was provided uncurated.

The collaborating institutions used their own protocols to collect whole blood in K2EDTA tubes. Collaborator samples were shipped for TCRbeta analysis as frozen whole blood, isolated PBMCs, or DNA extracted from either sample type. As concerns this clone: The antigen this receptor binds is unknown. Base qualities were left out, and no much larger clone turns up one base away.

TCRbeta CDR3 regions were amplified from genomic DNA using the immunoSEQ Assay, a bias-controlled multiplex PCR. As for the authors' bioinformatics: The number of nucleated cells in each sample was estimated from the amplification of reference gene primers within the assay. Sequence reads were collapsed and filtered to measure the absolute abundance of every unique TCRbeta CDR3 rearrangement. Productive Simpson clonality was computed per sample as the square root of Simpson's diversity index over productive rearrangements. In its TCRdb copy, this immuneACCESS table keeps in-frame sequences only and misses some clones. Where compared with another copy, unresolved V genes explain less than half of these, and the others have no known cause. From that table come the V and J calls and clone size; the DNA was used to work out D and trimming. This sample comprises roughly 170,000 clones, about 84% of them detected only once. About 6.4% of the sample rests with the top ten.

The chain links TRBV5-5 with TRBJ2-7; 8 middle bases align to TRBD1. Sequenced sample: peripheral blood. The receptor comes from a human donor in a cohort sampled during active COVID-19. The DNA sequence is given as TGTGCCAGCAGCTTATTGGGACAGGCAAATATCTACGAGCAGTACTTC. This is translated as CASSLLGQANIYEQYF.